This is a list of T cell receptor beta chains from one sample in a study of beta chain features in type 1 diabetes. Clones were sequenced by immunoSEQ multiplex PCR, and TCRdb holds only the in-frame ones, with some missing. Here the sample spans 70,000 to 95,000 clones, under 35% being singletons. The sequencing input was stem cell memory CD4+ T cells from blood. The receptors here all came from a young woman in good health. Both conserved end residues are part of each CDR3. Fields, in order: D gene, clone size, V gene, J gene, CDR3 DNA, CDR3 protein. D genes are given only for firm matches. A clone size is listed for some rows: how often the clone was seen (once, few, many), or a class if it is expanded.

TRBD1,few,TRBV18,TRBJ1-2,TGTGCCAGCTCACCCGCGACAGGGAACTATGGCTACACCTTC,CASSPATGNYGYTF
TRBD1,.,TRBV7-6,TRBJ2-7,TGTGCCAGCAGCATCGGGACAGGGGCAGCCTACGAGCAGTACTTC,CASSIGTGAAYEQYF
TRBD1,few,TRBV30,TRBJ1-5,TGTGCCTGGAGTAGAAGCGACAAAGCTGTAACATTGTGGGGACAGGGGTCGAGCAATCAGCCCCAGCATTTT,CAWSRSDKAVTLWGQGSSNQPQHF
TRBD1,few,TRBV6-6,TRBJ1-5,TGTGCCAGCAGTAGGACAGGCGCTGGCAATCAGCCCCAGCATTTT,CASSRTGAGNQPQHF
TRBD2,.,TRBV25-1,TRBJ2-5,TGTGCCAGCAGTAAGGGGCTAGCGGGGGTTTATCAAGAGACCCAGTACTTC,CASSKGLAGVYQETQYF
.,few,TRBV7-2,TRBJ2-3,TGTGCCAGCAGCTTACTTCTGCTAGCTGGAGATACGCAGTATTTT,CASSLLLLAGDTQYF
TRBD1,.,TRBV18,TRBJ2-3,TGTGCCAGCTCACCTGGGACAGACACAGATACGCAGTATTTT,CASSPGTDTDTQYF
TRBD1,.,TRBV28,TRBJ1-5,TGTGCCAGCAGTTCTCTCCAGGGAGCAGGGGGACAGCCCCAGCATTTT,CASSSLQGAGGQPQHF
TRBD2,few,TRBV5-1,TRBJ2-1,TGCGCCAGCAGCTTGGAGGGCGGGAGGTCCTACAATGAGCAGTTCTTC,CASSLEGGRSYNEQFF
.,.,TRBV5-6,TRBJ1-2,TGTGCCAGCAGCCCCCGGTCGACAGTTAACTATGGCTACACCTTC,CASSPRSTVNYGYTF
TRBD1,few,TRBV4-2,TRBJ2-1,TGTGCCAGCAGCCAGGACAGGGGGCTTGAGCAGTTCTTC,CASSQDRGLEQFF
.,once,TRBV7-6,TRBJ1-3,TGTGCCAGCAGCTCACCGACAGACAGCTCTGGAAACACCATATATTTT,CASSSPTDSSGNTIYF
.,.,TRBV27,TRBJ2-7,TGTGCCAGCAGCTTCTTGAGCTCCTACGAGCAGTACTTC,CASSFLSSYEQYF
.,.,TRBV7-8,TRBJ2-1,TGTGCCAGCAGCCCCCCAGCGGAGGGGTCTAACAATGAGCAGTTCTTC,CASSPPAEGSNNEQFF
.,few,TRBV11-2,TRBJ2-7,TGTGCCAGCAGTCGCACGGCCAGGGGTGAAGAGCAGTACTTC,CASSRTARGEEQYF
.,many,TRBV7-9,TRBJ2-1,TGTGCCAGCAGCCCCCTACAGGGAGTAAGTGAGCAGTTCTTC,CASSPLQGVSEQFF
TRBD2,.,TRBV5-8,TRBJ2-1,TGTGCCAGCAGCTTAGCCGGGGAGGCTAGCGGGGCCTACAATGAGCAGTTCTTC,CASSLAGEASGAYNEQFF
.,few,TRBV5-1,TRBJ2-3,TGCGCCAGCAGCTTGGTCACTAGCACGACGCAGTATTTT,CASSLVTSTTQYF
TRBD1,few,TRBV5-1,TRBJ1-1,TGCGCCAGCAGCCTCGGGACAGCCTCTATGAACACTGAAGCTTTCTTT,CASSLGTASMNTEAFF
TRBD2,once,TRBV15,TRBJ2-7,TGTGCCACCAGCAGAGACGGTAGCGGGAGTGAAAAGCAGTACTTC,CATSRDGSGSEKQYF
.,few,TRBV4-1,TRBJ1-1,TGCGCCAGCAGCCCTTTTGGACAGTCCGTGGGGGACACTGAAGCTTTCTTT,CASSPFGQSVGDTEAFF
.,.,TRBV4-2,TRBJ2-5,TGTGCCAGCAGCCAAGACGCAGGGGTAGGTGAGACCCAGTACTTC,CASSQDAGVGETQYF
.,.,TRBV6-5,TRBJ1-5,TGTGCCAGCAGAACCGCAGATAGCAATCAGCCCCAGCATTTT,CASRTADSNQPQHF
.,once,TRBV5-4,TRBJ2-1,TGTGCCAGCAGCTTGGCTTTTGGGGCAGGGCAAGCCAATGAGCAGTTCTTC,CASSLAFGAGQANEQFF
.,.,TRBV21-1,TRBJ2-5,TGTGCCAGCAGCAAAGCGGATCCTGAGCGGGGGGTTCAAGAGACCCAGTACTTC,CASSKADPERGVQETQYF
.,.,TRBV12-5,TRBJ2-1,TGTGCTAGTGGTCCCTGGGCTTTTTACAATGAGCAGTTCTTC,CASGPWAFYNEQFF
.,many,TRBV2,TRBJ2-4,TGTGCCAGCAGTGAAGCGAGGTCCGCAAACATTCAGTACTTC,CASSEARSANIQYF
TRBD1,.,TRBV6-1,TRBJ2-7,TGTGCCAGCACTAACCCGGGACAGGGTACTGAGGAGCAGTACTTC,CASTNPGQGTEEQYF
TRBD2,.,TRBV6-5,TRBJ2-1,TGTGCCAGCAGTTATCTAGCGGGGTACAATGAGCAGTTCTTC,CASSYLAGYNEQFF
TRBD1,.,TRBV7-8,TRBJ2-5,TGTGCCAGCAGCTCCGGACAGGGGACACAAGAGACCCAGTACTTC,CASSSGQGTQETQYF
TRBD2,.,TRBV7-8,TRBJ2-7,TGTGCCAGCAGCCCTTCAAGTCTAGCGGGAGACGAGCAGTACTTC,CASSPSSLAGDEQYF
TRBD2,.,TRBV6-5,TRBJ2-1,TGTGCCAGCAGTGGGGGGACTAGCGGTAACAATGAGCAGTTCTTC,CASSGGTSGNNEQFF
TRBD1,few,TRBV18,TRBJ2-7,TGTGCCAGCTCCTCAGGGACAGCTAGCTCCTACGAGCAGTACTTC,CASSSGTASSYEQYF
TRBD2,.,TRBV9,TRBJ2-1,TGTGCCAGCAGCGTAGATGGCGGGGGGTACAATGAGCAGTTCTTC,CASSVDGGGYNEQFF
TRBD2,few,TRBV29-1,TRBJ2-1,TGCAGCGTTGAAGATTACCGGGGAGGGAATGAGCAGTTCTTC,CSVEDYRGGNEQFF
.,few,TRBV29-1,TRBJ1-1,TGCAGCGTTGAAGGGCTGCAGAACACTGAAGCTTTCTTT,CSVEGLQNTEAFF
TRBD1,.,TRBV5-1,TRBJ2-7,TGCGCCAGCAGCTCCACCCCGGGACAGGAGGCCGAGCAGTACTTC,CASSSTPGQEAEQYF
.,.,TRBV6-5,TRBJ2-7,TGTGCCAGCAGATCAACCCCTTCCCCGGGCTACGAGCAGTACTTC,CASRSTPSPGYEQYF
.,.,TRBV30,TRBJ1-4,TGTGCCTGGAGTTTCAACAGGAATGAAAAACTGTTTTTT,CAWSFNRNEKLFF
TRBD1,.,TRBV6-1,TRBJ1-2,TGTGCCAGCAGTCTCCGGGACAGGGCTGCCTACACCTTC,CASSLRDRAAYTF
TRBD2,.,TRBV5-1,TRBJ2-1,TGCGCCAGCAGCTTACAAGGCGGGGGGGCTTATGAGCAGTTCTTC,CASSLQGGGAYEQFF
.,.,TRBV27,TRBJ1-2,TGTGCCAGCAGTTTGGAGAGGGGGTGGGGGGGCTACACCTTC,CASSLERGWGGYTF
TRBD1,few,TRBV29-1,TRBJ1-2,TGCAGCGTTGTGGAGACAGGGGGCGCCGGCTACACCTTC,CSVVETGGAGYTF
TRBD2,.,TRBV11-3,TRBJ2-1,TGTGCCAGCAGCCGTGGACTAGCGGGAGGGGGGGGGAATGAGCAGTTCTTC,CASSRGLAGGGGNEQFF
TRBD1,.,TRBV5-4,TRBJ1-2,TGTGCCAGCAGCGTGGGACAGATCTATGGCTACACCTTC,CASSVGQIYGYTF
.,.,TRBV6-6,TRBJ1-3,TGTGCCAGCAGGGGCACTGGAAACACCATATATTTT,CASRGTGNTIYF
.,few,TRBV6-5,TRBJ2-3,TGTGCCAGCAGAGGAGCCCGCACAGATACGCAGTATTTT,CASRGARTDTQYF